This is a list of T cell receptor beta chains from one sample in a study of Tregs in tolerant kidney transplant recipients. Sequenced by immunoSEQ multiplex PCR; TCRdb stores in-frame clones only, minus some. This sample has approximately 65,000 clones, with around 84% found just once. The sequenced sample was CD4+ T cells from blood. The receptors were gathered from a human donor in good health. Both conserved end residues are part of each CDR3. D genes are given only for firm matches. Size is stated for part of the rows, as once, few or many counts, or as a class when the clone is expanded.

V,J,size,D,DNA,CDR3
TRBV7-2,TRBJ2-1,.,.,TGTGCCAGCAGCTTAGGTATGGCGTGGGGACTTTACAATGAGCAGTTCTTC,CASSLGMAWGLYNEQFF
TRBV29-1,TRBJ1-2,once,.,TGCAGCGTTGACCACAGGTCCCTTGGGGGTGGCTACACCTTC,CSVDHRSLGGGYTF
TRBV5-4,TRBJ2-2,.,TRBD1,TGTGCCAGCAGCCCCCCTCGAGGGGGCCGTAACACCGGGGAGCTGTTTTTT,CASSPPRGGRNTGELFF
TRBV6-1,TRBJ1-4,.,TRBD1,TGTGCCAGCAAGACAGGGTCTGCTAATGAAAAACTGTTTTTT,CASKTGSANEKLFF
TRBV7-2,TRBJ2-3,.,TRBD2,TGTGCCAGCAGCTTAGCGCGGGGGGGGTATACGCAGTATTTT,CASSLARGGYTQYF
TRBV5-1,TRBJ2-7,.,.,TGCGCCAGCAGCTTGGTCGCGGCTAGCTCCTACGAGCAGTACTTC,CASSLVAASSYEQYF
TRBV2,TRBJ2-3,.,TRBD1,TGTGCCAGTTCGGGACAGACAGATACGCAGTATTTT,CASSGQTDTQYF
TRBV5-1,TRBJ2-1,.,TRBD2,TGCGCCAGCAGCGGTGGACTAGACGGCAATGAGCAGTTCTTC,CASSGGLDGNEQFF
TRBV18,TRBJ2-7,.,TRBD1,TGTGCCAGCTCACCAATCTACAGGGGTTCCGACGAGCAGTACTTC,CASSPIYRGSDEQYF
TRBV5-1,TRBJ2-7,once,.,TGCGCCAGCAGCTTGGGTTGGTGGAGCTCCTACGAGCAGTACTTC,CASSLGWWSSYEQYF
TRBV5-4,TRBJ1-4,.,.,TGTGCCAGCAGTATAGAGCCCGCAACTAATGAAAAACTGTTTTTT,CASSIEPATNEKLFF
TRBV10-3,TRBJ1-1,.,.,TGTGCCATCAGTGAAGGTGGGCAGGGAGGAGAAGCTTTCTTT,CAISEGGQGGEAFF